Presented here are 17 T cell receptor beta chains from one specimen sequenced in a study of blood T cell repertoires in COVID-19. The repertoire was sequenced with immunoSEQ multiplex PCR; TCRdb's copy has only in-frame clones and lacks some. This sample has about 34,000 clones; around 85% occur once, and the top ten carry 14%. Sequencing was performed on peripheral blood. All receptors derive from a human donor with acute or convalescent COVID-19. The donor label of this sample is uncertain.

The J gene is TRBJ1-1, the V gene TRBV13; no definite D call. Trimming removed 2 bases at V and 2 bases at J, with 9 bases between. From germline, CDR1 is PRHDT and CDR2 FYEKMQ (reference sequence). The CDR3 loop spans 14 amino acids. The CDR3 sequence is CASSLSTGNTEAFF. The CDR3 DNA reads TGTGCCAGCAGCTTAAGCACGGGAAACACTGAAGCTTTCTTT. Complete variable domain (other parts from reference TRBV13 and TRBJ1-1): AAGVIQSPRHLIKEKRETATLKCYPIPRHDTVYWYQQGPGQDPQFLISFYEKMQSDKGSIPDRFSAQQFSDYHSELNMSSLELGDSALYFCASSLSTGNTEAFFGQGTRLTVV.

The V gene is TRBV4-3, the J gene TRBJ1-3; D is perhaps TRBD1 (5 bases). Trimming pared 0 bases from V and 8 bases from J, leaving 14 bases between. Germline V CDR1 and CDR2: LGHNA, YSLEER. The CDR3 has 15 residues. As DNA, the CDR3 is TGCGCCAGCAGCCAAGAAGCGAACAGCAGGGACACCATATATTTT. This translates into CASSQEANSRDTIYF.

V gene TRBV28 combines with J gene TRBJ1-2, with 9 bases aligning to TRBD1. Germline CDR1 MDHEN, CDR2 SYDVKM. The CDR3 totals 15 residues. Germline trimming cut 6 bases from V and 5 bases from J; bases unmatched to any gene: 10. The CDR3: CASSNVGTGLYGYTF. DNA for the CDR3: TGTGCCAGCAGCAACGTCGGGACAGGGCTTTATGGCTACACCTTC.

The chain uses TRBV4-3 and TRBJ1-1; 12 bases are shared with TRBD1. The CDR3 contains 21 residues. V lost 4 bases to trimming and J lost 3 bases; unmatched junction nucleotides: 21. In germline, CDR1 is LGHNA, CDR2 YSLEER. The CDR3, as DNA: TGCGCCAGCAGCCCCATCTCGGGACAGGGGGCCCTACGTGTCTGGGACACTGAAGCTTTCTTT. It translates to CASSPISGQGALRVWDTEAFF.

The J gene is TRBJ1-2, the V gene TRBV5-1; maybe TRBD1 (5 bases). There are 14 residues in the CDR3. CDR1 and CDR2 (germline): SGHRS, YFSETQ. The V end was cut by 7 bases, the J end by 4 bases, with 17 bases between. CDR3 protein: CASPLGGPPYGYTF. The CDR3, as DNA: TGCGCCAGCCCCCTGGGGGGACCGCCCTATGGCTACACCTTC.

The genes are TRBV5-1 and TRBJ2-3; TRBD1 might be the D (6 bases). This CDR3 region has 17 residues. Germline CDR1 SGHRS, CDR2 YFSETQ. Trimming removed 4 bases from V and 0 bases from J, with 18 bases in between. DNA for the CDR3: TGCGCCAGCAGCCCGGGACACCTAACCTCTAGCACAGATACGCAGTATTTT. Protein product: CASSPGHLTSSTDTQYF.

The CDR3 bases are TGTGCTAGTGGTTCACCCCGCGGGCAGGCCGACCCGCGAGCTTTCTTT. Protein: CASGSPRGQADPRAFF. J is TRBJ1-1 and V is TRBV12-5; D unclear. This CDR3 is 16 amino acids long. In germline, CDR1 is LGHNT, CDR2 FRNRAP. With 4 bases removed from V and 10 bases from J, the gap between germline ends came to 25 bases.

The V and J genes are TRBV19 and TRBJ1-4, with TRBD1 as a possible D gene (6 bases). V shed 3 bases and J shed 7 bases, with 12 bases lying between them. CDR3 size: 14 residues. The germline V gene encodes CDR1 LNHDA and CDR2 SQIVND (reference sequence). This CDR3 reads CASSIAGAGEKLFF. The CDR3 DNA reads TGTGCCAGTAGTATCGCAGGGGCGGGTGAAAAACTGTTTTTT. Combining the CDR3 with reference TRBV19 and TRBJ1-4 gives the whole variable domain DGGITQSPKYLFRKEGQNVTLSCEQNLNHDAMYWYRQDPGQGLRLIYYSQIVNDFQKGDIAEGYSVSREKKESFPLTVTSAQKNPTAFYLCASSIAGAGEKLFFGSGTQLSVL.

The chain couples TRBV5-4 to TRBJ2-2; 13 nucleotides match TRBD2. The V and J ends lost 3 bases and 5 bases, in that order; junction bases with no gene match: 4. This CDR3 has 16 residues. The germline gives CDR1 SGHNT, CDR2 YYREEE (reference sequence). In nucleotides, the CDR3 is TGTGCCAGCAGCTCCCCGACTAGCGGGAGGACCGGGGAGCTGTTTTTT. This translates into CASSSPTSGRTGELFF.

The count of this clone is one. This chain uses TRBV6-5 with TRBJ1-1; D call uncertain. Between the trimmed V and J ends, which lost 7 bases and 3 bases, there was a span of 9 bases. CDR3 size: 12 residues. The germline CDR1 and CDR2 sequences are MNHEY and SVGAGI. CDR3 in DNA: TGTGCCAGCACCTCCTCTTACACTGAAGCTTTCTTT. Residues: CASTSSYTEAFF.

The chain joins TRBV19 to TRBJ1-2, with TRBD1 matching 7 bases. The CDR3 is 15 amino acids. Losses at the gene ends were 5 bases for V and 8 bases for J; bases not matched to a gene: 14. The V gene's germline CDR1 is LNHDA and CDR2 SQIVND (reference sequence). CDR3 bases: TGTGCCAGTAGTTTGGACAGGAGATTAGTCGGGGGCTACACCTTC. This codes for CASSLDRRLVGGYTF.

The rearrangement joins TRBV9 to TRBJ2-3, with TRBD2 matching 10 bases. V was clipped by 1 base and J by 5 bases; unmatched bases: 4. CDR1 is SGDLS, CDR2 YYNGEE, per germline. This CDR3 spans 15 amino acids. The chain's CDR3 is CASSVLAGVGDTQYF. The CDR3 nucleotides are TGTGCCAGCAGCGTACTAGCGGGAGTTGGAGATACGCAGTATTTT.

This clone was seen a few times. The genes are TRBV5-6 and TRBJ2-1, with 12 bases fitting TRBD2. V lost 2 bases to trimming and J lost 7 bases; unmatched junction nucleotides: 7. CDR1 and CDR2 from the germline V gene are SGHDT and YYEEEE. This CDR3 spans 16 amino acids. CDR3 amino acids: CASSFLTSGSRNEQFF. For the CDR3, the DNA is TGTGCCAGCAGCTTCCTGACTAGCGGGAGCAGAAATGAGCAGTTCTTC. Based on the CDR3 plus reference TRBV5-6 and TRBJ2-1, the full variable domain is DAGVTQSPTHLIKTRGQQVTLRCSPKSGHDTVSWYQQALGQGPQFIFQYYEEEERQRGNFPDRFSGHQFPNYSSELNVNALLLGDSALYLCASSFLTSGSRNEQFFGPGTRLTVL.

This clone came up once. J is TRBJ1-5 and V is TRBV4-1; no reliable D call. CDR1 and CDR2 from the germline V gene are MGHRA and YSYEKL. The CDR3 loop spans 14 amino acids. Trimming removed 8 bases from V and 0 bases from J, with 11 bases in between. The CDR3 sequence is CASGEEYSNQPQHF. Written as DNA, the CDR3 is TGCGCCAGCGGGGAGGAGTATAGCAATCAGCCCCAGCATTTT.

The V call is TRBV19, the J call TRBJ2-5; D not resolved. The CDR3 sequence is 12 residues long. In germline, CDR1 is LNHDA, CDR2 SQIVND (reference sequence). Between the trimmed V and J ends, which lost 3 bases and 2 bases, there was a span of 4 bases. The CDR3 DNA reads TGTGCCAGTAGTATCGGGCAAGAGACCCAGTACTTC. Its translation: CASSIGQETQYF.

The chain links TRBV9 to TRBJ2-3, with 10 nucleotides matching TRBD2. Germline trimming cut 1 base from V and 2 bases from J; bases unmatched to any gene: 4. The germline V gene has CDR1 SGDLS and CDR2 YYNGEE. The CDR3 spans 16 residues. The CDR3 sequence is CASSVQAGGITDTQYF. In DNA form, the CDR3 reads TGTGCCAGCAGCGTACAAGCGGGAGGGATCACAGATACGCAGTATTTT.

The chain employs TRBV29-1 and TRBJ1-6, with D possibly TRBD1 on 6 matching bases. Looked up from germline, CDR1 is SQVTM and CDR2 is ANQGSEA. The CDR3 loop spans 14 amino acids. The V gene lost 5 bases and the J gene lost 10 bases, with 18 bases spanning the gap. The CDR3 sequence is CSVLEGGQGSPLHF. The CDR3 bases are TGCAGCGTTCTGGAGGGGGGGCAGGGGTCACCCCTCCACTTT.